A selection of T cell receptor beta chains follows, all from one sample in a study of technical replicates of blood from a few donors. Profiling relied on immunoSEQ multiplex PCR, and the TCRdb table lists in-frame clones only, not all of them. The table shows roughly 79,000 clones, with just over 95% occurring only once. Sequenced: T cells isolated from PBMCs. The receptors here all came from a human donor in good health. Each CDR3 is given with its conserved first and last residue. The order of the fields is J gene, V gene, D gene, CDR3 protein, CDR3 DNA. D genes are given only for firm matches.

TRBJ2-7 TRBV10-3 NA CAIREGVFSEQYF TGTGCCATCAGGGAAGGGGTTTTCAGCGAGCAGTACTTC
TRBJ1-1 TRBV28 NA CASSLPYRNTEAFF TGTGCCAGCAGTTTACCCTACAGGAACACTGAAGCTTTCTTT
TRBJ1-3 TRBV18 TRBD1 CASSPPGQQGNTIYF TGTGCCAGCTCACCCCCGGGACAGCAGGGCAACACCATATATTTT
TRBJ2-5 TRBV2 TRBD1 CASTTETGGETQYF TGTGCCAGCACTACCGAGACAGGGGGAGAGACCCAGTACTTC
TRBJ1-5 TRBV19 NA CATQQGFDQPQHF TGTGCCACCCAACAGGGATTCGATCAGCCCCAGCATTTT
TRBJ2-1 TRBV10-3 NA CAISENWREVDEQFF TGTGCCATCAGTGAGAACTGGAGAGAGGTCGATGAGCAGTTCTTC
TRBJ2-1 TRBV7-9 NA CASSFGGYNEQFF TGTGCCAGCAGCTTCGGCGGATACAATGAGCAGTTCTTC
TRBJ1-4 TRBV30 TRBD1 CAWANQDRGNNEKLFF TGTGCCTGGGCAAATCAGGACAGGGGGAATAATGAAAAACTGTTTTTT
TRBJ1-5 TRBV30 TRBD1 CAWSVGQGFQPQHF TGTGCCTGGAGTGTGGGACAGGGCTTTCAGCCCCAGCATTTT
TRBJ2-3 TRBV5-4 NA CASSLEVRPDTQYF TGTGCCAGCAGCTTGGAGGTCAGGCCAGATACGCAGTATTTT